The entry that follows covers one TCR beta chain sequence. The CDR3 runs 14 residues. V was trimmed by 4 bases and J by 1 base, leaving 12 bases between them. Germline V CDR1 and CDR2: SGHKS, YYEKEE (reference sequence). The record originates from a study of blood T cell repertoires in COVID-19. About the study: Samples taken during acute and convalescent COVID-19 were collected in the United States, Italy and Spain. In each case, the material was cDNA or gDNA derived from T cells, B-cell-depleted T cells, or PBMCs.

Original data processing: Amplification with reference gene primers provided the estimates of nucleated cell counts. Assay used: immunoSEQ multiplex PCR; TCRdb lists only in-frame clones, some missing. The D gene and trimming were derived from the DNA, and the V and J assignments and clone size from that table. The sample records about 84,000 clones, 75% to 85% being singletons. The chain is built from TRBV5-5 and TRBJ2-7; TRBD1 might be the D (5 bases). The sample was peripheral blood. The TCR originated in an elderly woman with acute or convalescent COVID-19. CDR3: CASSVSQGSYEQYF. CDR3 coding DNA: TGTGCCAGCAGCGTCTCGCAGGGATCCTACGAGCAGTACTTC.